This TCR beta chain was retrieved from a study of blood T cell repertoires in COVID-19. Study information: The study drew acute and convalescent COVID-19 samples from the United States, Italy and Spain. PBMCs, B-cell-depleted T cells, or T cells provided the cDNA or gDNA that made up the material.

Under the authors' procedure: Scientists estimated how many nucleated cells there were by amplifying reference gene primers. The table came from immunoSEQ multiplex PCR; TCRdb's copy has only in-frame clones and leaves some out. The V and J calls and clone size were taken over from that table, and D and trimming were inferred from the DNA. The sample consists of around 130,000 clones, roughly 84% of them appearing once. This clonotype was obtained from a woman of 80 years or more with acute or convalescent COVID-19. The sequenced sample was peripheral blood.

This chain's CDR3 is CASSRSGRDYEQYF. The CDR3 DNA reads TGTGCCAGCAGCCGTAGCGGGAGAGACTACGAGCAGTACTTC. V is TRBV3-1 (or the pseudogene TRBV3-2) and J is TRBJ2-7; 9 nucleotides align to TRBD2. V shed 4 bases, J shed 3 bases, and the junction held 4 bases outside the gene matches. The germline V gene has CDR1 LGHDT and CDR2 YNNKEL (reference sequence). CDR3 length: 14 amino acids.